The text below deals with one TCR beta chain. This sample was taken from a study of technical replicates of blood from a few donors. The table came from immunoSEQ multiplex PCR; TCRdb's copy has only in-frame clones and leaves some out. The table shows just under 60,000 clones, with around 92% occurring only once. CDR3 length: 14 amino acids. Trimming removed 8 bases from V and 1 base from J; junction bases left unmatched: 7. Per the germline V gene, CDR1 is SNHLY and CDR2 is FYNNEI. The sequence came from a human donor in good health. Some clones in this sample may be carry-over from other donors' samples. The chain links TRBV2 to TRBJ2-7, with 8 positions matching TRBD1. The sequencing input was PBMCs. CDR3 sequence: CASEGDRFSYEQYF. In DNA, the CDR3 is TGTGCCAGCGAGGGGGACAGGTTTTCCTACGAGCAGTACTTC.